This record looks at one T cell receptor (beta chain) sequence and its context. Its target is not known. The data belong to a study of T-cell memory formation after mild COVID-19. Germline CDR1 reads SQVTM; CDR2 reads ANQGSEA. This CDR3 region has 13 residues. V lost 4 bases and J 3 bases, leaving 12 bases between the germline ends. 5'RACE primed at constant segments yielded TCR alpha and TCR beta cDNA libraries bearing sample barcodes and UMIs. TCRdb passed the 5' RACE reads through MiXCR, listing each CDR3 protein once. This table has around 420,000 distinct CDR3 sequences, 20% to 25% appearing once. Study results and limitations: CD4/CD8 balance characterized clones contracting day 15 to 85, and CD4+ skew characterized later expanders. Whether day 37 second-wave clones are SARS-CoV-2-specific was not confirmed.

The TCR comes from an adult woman who had mild COVID-19 (a few samples of this study predate the infection). Cell type and time point are not known. Source material: PBMCs or a T cell subset sorted from them (not recorded which). The J gene is TRBJ2-5, the V gene TRBV29-1, with no clear D. The CDR3 sequence is CSVGQRLKETQYF. The CDR3 nucleotides are TGCAGCGTTGGGCAGCGCCTTAAAGAGACCCAGTACTTC.